The clone carrying this TCR beta chain was detected many times. Its specificity is not known. One end of the junction is discordant with germline, which a read error may explain. The data belong to a study of T-cell reconstitution after alpha-beta-depleted transplantation in children. The study's findings and limits: It was reported that alpha-beta T cells came from several hundred expanded graft clones (about two months after transplant).

The CDR3 loop spans 11 amino acids. The germline gives CDR1 MNHEY, CDR2 SMNVEV (reference sequence). The TCRbeta library incorporated unique molecular identifiers. Via MiXCR, TCRdb re-called the PCR reads, giving one row per CDR3 protein. Of about 110,000 distinct CDR3 sequences in the sample, roughly 6.1% were seen once. The V gene is TRBV27, the J gene TRBJ2-1; D gene uncertain. Sequenced material: PBMCs, mostly from graft donor cells, taken 360 days after TCRalphabeta/CD19-depleted stem cell transplant. This clonotype originated in a male patient aged 2-15 years who had a stem cell transplant for acute lymphoblastic leukemia, so the T cells may come from the graft donor. The CDR3 nucleotides read TGCGCCAGCAGCTTAGGTAATGAGCAGTTCTTC. Its protein product is CASSLGNEQFF.